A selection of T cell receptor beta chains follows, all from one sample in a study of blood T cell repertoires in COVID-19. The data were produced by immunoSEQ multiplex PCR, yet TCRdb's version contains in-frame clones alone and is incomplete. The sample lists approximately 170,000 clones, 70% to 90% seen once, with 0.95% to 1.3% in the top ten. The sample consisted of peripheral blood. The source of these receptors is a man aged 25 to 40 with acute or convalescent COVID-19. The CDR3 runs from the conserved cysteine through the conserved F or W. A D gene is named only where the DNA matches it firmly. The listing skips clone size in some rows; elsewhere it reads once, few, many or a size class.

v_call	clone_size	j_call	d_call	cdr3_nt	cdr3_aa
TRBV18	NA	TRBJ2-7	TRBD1	TGTGCCAGCTCACCACCCATAGGACAGGGGACCTACGAGCAGTACTTC	CASSPPIGQGTYEQYF
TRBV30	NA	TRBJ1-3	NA	TGTGCCTGGAGTGGCATTCCGAGCTCTGGAAACACCATATATTTT	CAWSGIPSSGNTIYF
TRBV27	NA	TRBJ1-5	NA	TGTGCCAGCAGTTTTAGGGGGGGGAGAGTAAGAAATCAGCCCCAGCATTTT	CASSFRGGRVRNQPQHF
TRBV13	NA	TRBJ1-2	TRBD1	TGTGCCAGCAGCCCTTGGACAGGGGGCGACTACACCTTC	CASSPWTGGDYTF
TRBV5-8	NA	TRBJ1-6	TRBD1	TGTGCCAGCAGCAGGGGAAGGAGACAGGGGGAGCTTAATTCACCCCTCCACTTT	CASSRGRRQGELNSPLHF
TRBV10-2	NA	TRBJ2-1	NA	TGCGCCAGCAGTGGGCCCGCGGGGCAGTTCTTC	CASSGPAGQFF
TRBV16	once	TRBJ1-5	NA	TGTGCCAGCAGCCATTTCGGTTCAGGGAGCAATCAGCCCCAGCATTTT	CASSHFGSGSNQPQHF
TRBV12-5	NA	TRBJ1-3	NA	TGTGCTAGTGGTCCTCCGGGCTCTGGAAACACCATATATTTT	CASGPPGSGNTIYF
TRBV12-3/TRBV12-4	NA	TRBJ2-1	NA	TGTGCCAGCAGTTCTACGTTCGATGAGCAGTTCTTC	CASSSTFDEQFF
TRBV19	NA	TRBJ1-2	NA	TGTGCCAGTAGTAGTGGCAGTCTAGATGGCTACACCTTC	CASSSGSLDGYTF
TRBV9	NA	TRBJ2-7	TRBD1	TGTGCCAGCAGCGTAGGACAGGGTAGGGAGCAGTACTTC	CASSVGQGREQYF
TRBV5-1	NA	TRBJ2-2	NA	TGCGCCAGCAGCTTTAACAGGAACACCGGGGAGCTGTTTTTT	CASSFNRNTGELFF
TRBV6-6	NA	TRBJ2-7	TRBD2	TGTGCCAGCAGTTTTTTGAGCGGGAGTAATGAGCAGTACTTC	CASSFLSGSNEQYF
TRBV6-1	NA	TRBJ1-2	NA	TGTGCCAGCAGTGAAGTGCCGCAGGGTCCTCGGGGCTACACCTTC	CASSEVPQGPRGYTF
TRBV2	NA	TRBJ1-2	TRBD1	TGTGCCAGCACCCCCGGGGGGACAGGGGAGGGCTACACCTTC	CASTPGGTGEGYTF
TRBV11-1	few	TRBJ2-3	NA	TGTGCCCGAAGTGATCTTAGGCTACGGGGTACGCAGTATTTT	CARSDLRLRGTQYF
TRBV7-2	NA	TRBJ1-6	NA	TGTGCCAGCAGCTTAGCGCCAGGGGACAATTCACCCCTCCACTTT	CASSLAPGDNSPLHF
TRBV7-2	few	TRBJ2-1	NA	TGTGCCAGCAGCTACGCTCTGAGAGGCAATGAGCAGTTCTTC	CASSYALRGNEQFF
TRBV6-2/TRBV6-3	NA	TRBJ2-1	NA	TGTGCCAGCAGCCCCAACTCTTTTAGCTCGTTCGGTGAGCAGTTCTTC	CASSPNSFSSFGEQFF
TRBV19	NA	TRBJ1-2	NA	TGTGCCAGTAGTGTCCCTGACAGCCGGCTTTTCTATGGCTACACCTTC	CASSVPDSRLFYGYTF
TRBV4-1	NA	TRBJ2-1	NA	TGCGCCAGCAGCCAAGCTACCCGCTACAATGAGCAGTTCTTC	CASSQATRYNEQFF
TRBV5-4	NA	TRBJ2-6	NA	TGTGCCAGCAGCTTGTCTCTGGGAGCTGGGGCCAACGTCCTGACTTTC	CASSLSLGAGANVLTF
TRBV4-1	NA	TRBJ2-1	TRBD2	TGCGCCAGCAGCCAACCCGGCGGGAGTGCTTCTTACAATGAGCAGTTCTTC	CASSQPGGSASYNEQFF
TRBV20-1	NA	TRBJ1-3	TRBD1	TGCAGTGCTAGTACCGGGACAGGGAAATCTGGAAACACCATATATTTT	CSASTGTGKSGNTIYF
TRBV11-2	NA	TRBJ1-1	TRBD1	TGTGCCAGCAGACCTAAGACAGGGACAAACACTGAAGCTTTCTTT	CASRPKTGTNTEAFF
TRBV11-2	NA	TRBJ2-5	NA	TGTGCCAGCAGCTTATATACCGGACAAGGAGAGACCCAGTACTTC	CASSLYTGQGETQYF
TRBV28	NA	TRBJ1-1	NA	TGTGCCAGCAAACTTTCGGGAGCAGGGCAAGCTTTCTTT	CASKLSGAGQAFF
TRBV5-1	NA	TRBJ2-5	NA	TGCGCCAGCAGCTTGGCCCAGGGTCGTTCACAAGAGACCCAGTACTTC	CASSLAQGRSQETQYF
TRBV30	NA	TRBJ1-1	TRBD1	TGTGCCTGTCACGCCCCCCCGGGACAGAGTGAAGCTTTCTTT	CACHAPPGQSEAFF